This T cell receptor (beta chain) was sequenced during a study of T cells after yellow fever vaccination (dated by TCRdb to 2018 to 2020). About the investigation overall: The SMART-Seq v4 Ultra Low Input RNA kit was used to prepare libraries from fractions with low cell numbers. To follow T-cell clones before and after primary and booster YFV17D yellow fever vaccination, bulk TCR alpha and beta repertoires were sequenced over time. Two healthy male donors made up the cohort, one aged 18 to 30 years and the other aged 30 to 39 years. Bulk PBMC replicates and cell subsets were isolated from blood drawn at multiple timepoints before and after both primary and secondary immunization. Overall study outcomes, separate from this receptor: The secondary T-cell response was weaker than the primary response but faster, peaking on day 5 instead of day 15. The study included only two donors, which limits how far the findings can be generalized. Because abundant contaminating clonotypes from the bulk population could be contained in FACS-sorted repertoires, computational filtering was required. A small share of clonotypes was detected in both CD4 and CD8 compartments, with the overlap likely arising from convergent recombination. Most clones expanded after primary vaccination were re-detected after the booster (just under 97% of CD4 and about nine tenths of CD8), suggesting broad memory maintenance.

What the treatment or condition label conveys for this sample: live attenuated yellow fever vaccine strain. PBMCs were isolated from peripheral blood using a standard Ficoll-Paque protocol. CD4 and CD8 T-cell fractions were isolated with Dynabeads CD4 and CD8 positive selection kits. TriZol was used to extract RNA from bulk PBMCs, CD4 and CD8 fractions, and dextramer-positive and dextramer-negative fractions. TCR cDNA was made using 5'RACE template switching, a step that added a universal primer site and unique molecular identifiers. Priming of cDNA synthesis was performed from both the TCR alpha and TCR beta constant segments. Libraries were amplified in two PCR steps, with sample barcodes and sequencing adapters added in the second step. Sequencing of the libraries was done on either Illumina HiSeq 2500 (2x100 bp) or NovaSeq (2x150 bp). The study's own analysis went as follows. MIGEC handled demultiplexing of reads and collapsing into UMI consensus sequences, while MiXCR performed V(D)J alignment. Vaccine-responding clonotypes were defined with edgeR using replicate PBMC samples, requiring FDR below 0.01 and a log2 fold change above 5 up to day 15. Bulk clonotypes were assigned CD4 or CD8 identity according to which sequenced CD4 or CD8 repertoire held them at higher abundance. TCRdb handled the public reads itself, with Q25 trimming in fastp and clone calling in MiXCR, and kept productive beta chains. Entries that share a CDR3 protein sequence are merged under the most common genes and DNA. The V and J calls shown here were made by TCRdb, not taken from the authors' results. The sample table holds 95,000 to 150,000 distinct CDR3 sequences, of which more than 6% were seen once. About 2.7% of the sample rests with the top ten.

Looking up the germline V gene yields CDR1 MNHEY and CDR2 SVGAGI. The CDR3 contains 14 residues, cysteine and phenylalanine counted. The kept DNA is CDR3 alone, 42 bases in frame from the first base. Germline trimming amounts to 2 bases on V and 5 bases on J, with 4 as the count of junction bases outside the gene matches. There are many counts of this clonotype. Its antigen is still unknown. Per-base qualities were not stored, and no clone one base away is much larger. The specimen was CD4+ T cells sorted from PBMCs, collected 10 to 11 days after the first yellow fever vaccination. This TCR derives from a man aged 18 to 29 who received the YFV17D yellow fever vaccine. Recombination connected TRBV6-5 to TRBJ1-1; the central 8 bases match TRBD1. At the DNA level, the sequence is TGTGCCAGCAGTTACGGACAGGGAATGACTGAAGCTTTCTTT. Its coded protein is CASSYGQGMTEAFF.